This T cell receptor beta chain was retrieved from a study of cytomegalovirus exposure and HLA in healthy donors. The wider study: It was reported in a later analysis that the same platform had been used for the roughly 130 validation repertoires as for the roughly 700 first-cohort repertoires.

General study results and limits: The CMV antigen specificity of a few CMV-associated chains was confirmed through in vitro analysis. For most TCR sequences rarity was the rule, although some public TCRs occurred in many donors. Reportedly, diagnosis of cytomegalovirus status by the classifier showed high specificity and sensitivity.

Notes on this clone: Its antigen is undetermined.

Germline trimming cut 2 bases from V and 2 bases from J; bases unmatched to any gene: 4. The CDR3 spans 15 residues. Germline CDR1 SGHDN, CDR2 FVKESK. Here immunoSEQ multiplex PCR was the method, and the copy in TCRdb shows in-frame clones only, minus some. The sample shows about 240,000 clones, around 88% of them seen only once. The clonotype comes from a woman aged 25 to 45 in good health and CMV-seropositive. The specimen sequenced was PBMCs. The chain uses TRBV14 and TRBJ1-2, with 8 bases fitting TRBD1. CDR3 DNA: TGTGCCAGCAGCCAAAGGACAGGGACGAACTATGGCTACACCTTC. It codes for CASSQRTGTNYGYTF.